One sample yielded the 22 T cell receptor beta chains listed below, sequenced in a study of blood T cell repertoires in COVID-19. TCRdb's copy holds only in-frame clones and misses some; the assay was immunoSEQ multiplex PCR. The sample lists 150,000 to 200,000 clones, around four fifths occurring once. Sample: peripheral blood. Receptors originate from a woman between 70 and 85 years old with COVID-19, enrolled during active disease.

The count of this clone is one. The chain joins TRBV9 to TRBJ2-2; tentatively, D is TRBD1 (5 bases). Germline values: CDR1 SGDLS, CDR2 YYNGEE. With 0 bases removed from V and 0 bases from J, the gap between germline ends came to 9 bases. This CDR3 is built from 16 residues. The CDR3 sequence: CASSVAPGTNTGELFF. The CDR3 nucleotides read TGTGCCAGCAGCGTAGCTCCAGGGACGAACACCGGGGAGCTGTTTTTT.

The chain joins TRBV2 to TRBJ1-2; TRBD1 aligns across 9 bases. J lost 7 bases, V lost 6 bases, and 12 bases had no gene match. This CDR3 region has 15 residues. In germline, CDR1 is SNHLY, CDR2 FYNNEI. The DNA for the CDR3 is TGTGCCAGCAGGCTACGGACAGGGGAAGTAGGTGGCTACACCTTC. Protein: CASRLRTGEVGGYTF.

The chain recombines TRBV2 with TRBJ2-1, with TRBD2 matching over 16 bases. The CDR3 has 16 amino acids. J gave up 9 bases and V 6 bases, and 8 bases lay outside the gene matches. In germline, CDR1 is SNHLY, CDR2 FYNNEI. The CDR3 loop reads CASRGTGTSGRGEQFF. Here the CDR3 DNA reads TGTGCCAGCAGGGGAACCGGGACTAGCGGGAGGGGTGAGCAGTTCTTC.

V usage is TRBV4-1 and J usage is TRBJ2-5, with D unclear. This CDR3 contains 15 residues. Trimming cost V 0 bases and J 4 bases, with 12 bases left between them. Germline CDR1 reads MGHRA; CDR2 reads YSYEKL. The CDR3 nucleotides are TGCGCCAGCAGCCAAGATGGAGCCGGCGGAGAGACCCAGTACTTC. It translates to CASSQDGAGGETQYF.

The J gene is TRBJ2-6, the V gene TRBV7-3; a weak D match, TRBD1 (5 bases). Trimming cost V 3 bases and J 2 bases, with 8 bases left between them. Germline CDR1 and CDR2: SGHTA and FQGTGA. This CDR3 is built from 15 residues. The CDR3 DNA is TGTGCCAGCAGCTTCCAGGGCACTGGGGCCAACGTCCTGACTTTC. It translates to CASSFQGTGANVLTF.

This sequence joins TRBV5-6 and TRBJ1-1; D gene uncertain. The CDR3 length is 14 residues. CDR1 and CDR2 (germline): SGHDT, YYEEEE. V was shortened by 4 bases and J by 5 bases, with 15 bases between the two germline ends. The CDR3 nucleotides read TGTGCCAGCAGCCTACAGCCCACGGGGACTGAAGCTTTCTTT. Amino acids: CASSLQPTGTEAFF.

In its sample, this clone was seen a few times. The genes are TRBV15 and TRBJ2-2; 10 bases are shared with TRBD2. CDR1 is LNHNV and CDR2 is YYDKDF in the germline V gene (reference sequence). The CDR3 extends over 17 amino acids. V shed 6 bases and J 6 bases; nucleotides not matched to a gene: 13. CDR3 coding DNA: TGTGCCACCAGTCCCCTAGCGGGAGTGGGGGAAGCCGGGGAGCTGTTTTTT. Protein: CATSPLAGVGEAGELFF.

The V call is TRBV11-2, the J call TRBJ1-1, with unresolved D. The CDR3 runs to 14 residues. Germline values: CDR1 SGHAT, CDR2 FQNNGV. V was shortened by 5 bases and J by 1 base, with 11 bases between the two germline ends. The CDR3 bases are TGTGCCAGCAGCCCCTCGACTGGGAACACTGAAGCTTTCTTT. Protein product: CASSPSTGNTEAFF.

The V and J genes are TRBV29-1 and TRBJ1-1; D gene unclear. The germline CDR1 and CDR2 sequences are SQVTM and ANQGSEA. The V end was cut by 7 bases, the J end by 0 bases, with 9 bases between. The CDR3 runs to 12 residues. The chain's CDR3 is CSASEMNTEAFF. The CDR3 DNA sequence: TGCAGCGCATCCGAGATGAACACTGAAGCTTTCTTT.

This clone was found a few times. This chain uses TRBV12-3 or TRBV12-4 with TRBJ1-2, with D uncertain. Trimming took off 3 bases at V and 7 bases at J, with 12 bases between the two ends. The CDR3 runs to 13 residues. CDR3 nucleotide sequence: TGTGCCAGCAGTTTCGCCGGGCGGGGTGGCTACACCTTC. It encodes CASSFAGRGGYTF.

CDR3 loop: CASRESGTGNQPQHF. In DNA form, the CDR3 reads TGTGCCAGCAGGGAATCCGGGACAGGGAATCAGCCCCAGCATTTT. J is TRBJ1-5 and V is TRBV2; 9 bases match TRBD1. Losses at the gene ends were 6 bases for V and 4 bases for J; bases not matched to a gene: 7. The CDR3 is made up of 15 amino acids. CDR1 is SNHLY and CDR2 is FYNNEI in the germline V gene.

The chain couples TRBV12-5 to TRBJ2-1, with 8 bases aligning to TRBD2. V was clipped by 8 bases and J by 4 bases; unmatched bases: 4. Germline values: CDR1 LGHNT, CDR2 FRNRAP. The CDR3 consists of 13 residues. CDR3 DNA: TGTGCTAGTCTCCGGGGGGGGTACAATGAGCAGTTCTTC. Its protein product is CASLRGGYNEQFF.

The rearrangement uses TRBV5-4 and TRBJ2-3; TRBD1 matches 7 bases. The germline CDR1 and CDR2 sequences are SGHNT and YYREEE (reference sequence). The CDR3 runs 14 residues. The V gene end was trimmed by 2 bases and the J gene end by 7 bases; junction bases not matched to a gene: 7. The CDR3 nucleotides are TGTGCCAGCAGCTTTGGACAGGACCCTCATACGCAGTATTTT. Translation gives CASSFGQDPHTQYF.

V is TRBV19 and J is TRBJ2-1; TRBD1 matches 9 bases. The CDR3 loop spans 15 amino acids. J was trimmed by 4 bases and V by 7 bases; bases with no gene match: 8. Germline CDR1 LNHDA, CDR2 SQIVND (reference sequence). This chain's CDR3 is CASTPGTGYYNEQFF. The CDR3 DNA sequence: TGTGCCAGTACACCCGGGACAGGGTATTACAATGAGCAGTTCTTC.

With regard to this clone: Other DNA sequences in the sample encode the same CDR3. This chain connects TRBV19 to TRBJ2-5, with no clear D. V lost 5 bases, J lost 2 bases, and 9 bases lay in between. CDR1 LNHDA and CDR2 SQIVND come from the germline V gene (reference sequence). The CDR3 runs to 13 residues. CDR3 DNA sequence: TGTGCCAGTAGTGGGTCGAGGCAAGAGACCCAGTACTTC. It translates to CASSGSRQETQYF.

The CDR3 loop reads CASSYRTGGLTNEKLFF. The CDR3 nucleotides are TGTGCCAGCAGCTACCGGACAGGGGGCCTTACTAATGAAAAACTGTTTTTT. The V call is TRBV5-6, the J call TRBJ1-4, with TRBD1 matching 11 bases. Losses at the gene ends were 3 bases for V and 2 bases for J; bases not matched to a gene: 6. This CDR3 contains 17 residues. Germline assignment: CDR1 SGHDT and CDR2 YYEEEE.

The gene calls are TRBV3-1 (or the pseudogene TRBV3-2) and TRBJ1-5; 7 bases align to TRBD1. Germline CDR1 LGHDT, CDR2 YNNKEL (reference sequence). The CDR3 length is 14 residues. The J segment lost 9 bases and the V segment lost 0 bases, leaving 5 bases of the junction unmatched. CDR3 residues: CASSQDGTERPQHF. CDR3 bases: TGTGCCAGCAGCCAAGATGGGACAGAGCGGCCCCAGCATTTT.

This chain connects TRBV28 to TRBJ1-4; possible D gene TRBD1, 5 bases. V lost 8 bases and J lost 7, with 17 bases in between. The CDR3 is 14 amino acids. Germline values: CDR1 MDHEN, CDR2 SYDVKM. The CDR3 reads CASGRQRGTEKLFF. The CDR3 DNA reads TGTGCCAGCGGACGACAACGGGGGACTGAAAAACTGTTTTTT.

This chain joins TRBV6-6 and TRBJ1-4, with 7 bases matching TRBD1. The CDR3 is 14 amino acids. With 7 bases clipped from V and 5 bases from J, the junction kept 7 bases outside the gene matches. The germline gives CDR1 MNHNY, CDR2 SVGAGI (reference sequence). In DNA, the CDR3 is TGTGCCAGCAACCCGGGACAGCGAAATGAAAAACTGTTTTTT. This gives the protein CASNPGQRNEKLFF.

The chain uses TRBV7-9 and TRBJ2-1, with TRBD2 matching 9 bases. The CDR3 runs to 16 residues. CDR1 is SEHNR and CDR2 is FQNEAQ in the germline V gene (reference sequence). V dropped 5 bases and J dropped 0; count of bases not matched to a gene: 5. CDR3 coding DNA: TGTGCCAGCAGCACGACTAGCGGTTTCTCCTACAATGAGCAGTTCTTC. Amino acid sequence: CASSTTSGFSYNEQFF.

V usage is TRBV4-1 and J usage is TRBJ2-3, with 11 positions matching TRBD2. The germline V gene encodes CDR1 MGHRA and CDR2 YSYEKL. Unmatched junction bases numbered 5, after V lost 3 bases and J lost 3 bases. This CDR3 contains 16 residues. The CDR3 DNA is TGCGCCAGCAGCCAGCGACTAGCGGGACAGACAGATACGCAGTATTTT. This encodes CASSQRLAGQTDTQYF.

CDR3 in amino acids: CASSLDFGRGNNEQFF. In nucleotides, the CDR3 is TGTGCCAGCAGCTTGGATTTCGGGAGGGGTAACAATGAGCAGTTCTTC. The chain carries TRBV5-4 and TRBJ2-1, with 8 nucleotides matching TRBD2. Germline assignment: CDR1 SGHNT and CDR2 YYREEE (reference sequence). J was trimmed by 5 bases and V by 0 bases; bases with no gene match: 7. The length of the CDR3 is 16 residues.